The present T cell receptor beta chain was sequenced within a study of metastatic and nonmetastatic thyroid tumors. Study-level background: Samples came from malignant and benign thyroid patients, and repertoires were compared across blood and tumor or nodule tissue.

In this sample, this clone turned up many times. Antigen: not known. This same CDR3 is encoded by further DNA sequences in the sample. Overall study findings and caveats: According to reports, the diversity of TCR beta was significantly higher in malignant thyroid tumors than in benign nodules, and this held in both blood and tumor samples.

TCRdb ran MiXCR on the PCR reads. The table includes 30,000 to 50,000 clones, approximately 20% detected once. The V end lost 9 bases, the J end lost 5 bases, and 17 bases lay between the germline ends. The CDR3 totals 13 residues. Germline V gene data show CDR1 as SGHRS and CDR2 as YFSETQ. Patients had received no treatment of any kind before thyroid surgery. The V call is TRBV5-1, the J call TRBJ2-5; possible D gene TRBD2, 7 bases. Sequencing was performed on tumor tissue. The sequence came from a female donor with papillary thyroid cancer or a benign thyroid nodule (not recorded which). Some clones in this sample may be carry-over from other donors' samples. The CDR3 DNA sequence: TGCGCCACCGGCCTAGGGGGGGATGAGACCCAGTACTTC. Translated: CATGLGGDETQYF. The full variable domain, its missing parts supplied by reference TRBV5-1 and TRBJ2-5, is KAGVTQTPRYLIKTRGQQVTLSCSPISGHRSVSWYQQTPGQGLQFLFEYFSETQRNKGNFPGRFSGRQFSNSRSEMNVSTLELGDSALYLCATGLGGDETQYFGPGTRLLVL.